This TCR beta chain was found in a study of cytomegalovirus exposure and HLA in healthy donors (dated 2017 in TCRdb). As for the study more broadly: According to an earlier analysis of 550 to 750 of the donors, 150 million to 200 million T cells yielded roughly 110 million unique TCR beta sequences and around 280 Gb of sequence data. Approximately 300 gigabases of sequencing data and approximately 85 million unique TCR sequences were included in an early release covering about 620 HLA-typed donors. Among the roughly 370 genotyped donors, about 83% belonged to the genetic ancestry cluster associated with self-reported Caucasian donors. The study aimed to test whether cataloging public T cell receptors could reveal signatures of past pathogen exposure. Using immunosequencing, the study profiled T cell repertoires from 550 to 750 subjects and related those repertoires to cytomegalovirus serostatus. In addition to the first cohort of roughly 700 subjects, a separate validation cohort of approximately 110 different subjects was used. To predict cytomegalovirus infection status, the study brought together high-throughput TCR immunosequencing, statistical association of individual TCRs with disease status, and machine learning. To study patterns of TCR occurrence, a later analysis re-analyzed previously published TCR beta repertoires from more than 550 donors and added high-resolution HLA genotyping. In the later analysis, no new phenotypic data were used to find candidate immune exposures; instead, reliance was placed on TCR beta sequences and their occurrence across donors. An earlier analysis of more than 450 of the donors used high-throughput TCR beta sequencing to judge whether each TCR beta V gene segment behaved as functional or pseudogenic. Alongside the repertoire data, information on donor age, sex, ethnicity and CMV serostatus was compiled. A later genetic analysis used genome-wide SNP genotypes for about 60% of the roughly 700 donors, treating that subset as a discovery cohort. All discovery cohort repertoires had been generated on a single sequencing platform. HLA typing covered class I and class II loci at four-digit resolution. The number of typed donors differed by locus: about 620-640 for A, B, C, DRB1 and DQB1; 522 for DQA1; approximately 610 for DPA1; and around 490 for DPB1. Because of strong linkage in the cohort, four to six DR-DQ haplotypes were treated as single units for association and clustering. On average, around 240,000 unique TCR beta nucleotide sequences were sequenced per donor among more than 350 genotyped donors of the cohort, with 15% to 20% of those sequences being non-productive.

Regarding this clone: There is no known antigen for this receptor. Nothing much larger sits one base from this clone, and base qualities are not available.

CDR1 and CDR2, per the germline V gene, are SGHDT and YYEEEE. From the cysteine up to the phenylalanine, the CDR3 has a length of 16 residues. Only CDR3 DNA is held: 48 bases, read in frame from base 1. At the junction V is shortened by 3 bases and J by 6 bases, with 21 bases in between. The cohort was made up of several hundred healthy bone marrow donors. At the time of sampling, all cohort members were nominally healthy, though unrecorded immune exposures were likely present. The donor tested CMV seropositive, placing the donor among the approximately 290 seropositive members of the cohort. Each donor provided a peripheral blood sample, and peripheral blood mononuclear cells were used for TCR beta sequencing. Genomic DNA was extracted from the blood cell samples with the Qiagen DNeasy Blood Extraction Kit. The method behind the library was the immunoSEQ multiplex PCR assay. For the multiplex PCR, a mixture combining 60 forward primers for TCR Vbeta segments and 13 reverse primers for TCR Jbeta segments was used. The CDR3 region of rearranged TCR beta genes was amplified from genomic DNA by a multiplex PCR assay. The Illumina HiSeq System was used to sequence the amplified TCR beta libraries as 87-base-pair reads. As for the authors' bioinformatics: Across the 670 or so repertoires, a later analysis counted approximately 83 million unique TCR beta chains, approximately 10 million of which were shared by at least two donors. A nearest-neighbor algorithm error-corrected the raw reads and collapsed the reads into unique sequences, merging closely related sequences to remove PCR and sequencing errors. V, D and J gene segments were assigned by aligning CDR3 sequences to IMGT reference sequences. Each retained sequence needed at least a six-nucleotide match to both a V gene segment and a J gene segment. Rearrangements were called productive when the CDR3 lacked stop codons and stayed in frame with V and J; all others were non-productive. CDR3 was defined by IMGT convention, running from the second conserved V-encoded cysteine to the conserved J-encoded phenylalanine. The earlier analysis of about 610 of the donors excluded any sequence lacking an unambiguous match to a single V gene segment. In an earlier analysis of 587 of the donors, V segments were called functional above 56.7% productive rearrangements and were called segregating when the between-donor standard deviation exceeded 5%. A statistical classification framework was built to diagnose cytomegalovirus status from the catalog of TCR beta chain sequences. In a later analysis, V and J genes were assigned by comparing TCR nucleotide sequences against IMGT/GENE-DB human TR gene sequences. The TCRdist pipeline was used in a later analysis to assign CDR3 sequences and most-parsimonious VDJ recombination scenarios. In a later analysis, each TCR beta chain was defined by its CDR3 amino acid sequence together with its V-gene family, and reads without a unique V-gene family were excluded. As a way to deal with suspected cross-contamination and a sequencing artifact, a later analysis dropped more than 500 nucleotide sequences that were highly shared and had low generation probability. In a later analysis, a clonal expansion index was calculated for each public chain from normalized within-repertoire ranks of inferred template counts. In a later analysis, generation probabilities were computed using a VDJ recombination model fitted to out-of-frame rearrangements, and the results were checked against IGoR. A later analysis scored TCR-TCR, TCR-HLA and TCR-CMV co-occurrence with hypergeometric tests, applying a repertoire-size bias correction to TCR pairs. To estimate false discovery rates, a later analysis permuted the HLA or CMV assignments 20 times. In a later analysis, co-occurring TCRs were grouped using DBSCAN, and TCRdist sequence similarity was added for clustering within HLA-allele-positive subsets. For co-occurrence clustering, repertoires with fewer than 30,000 or more than 120,000 public chains were excluded, along with five or six repertoires with anomalous nucleotide sharing. In TCRdb, the immuneACCESS table is reduced to in-frame sequences with V and J assigned. These tables do not hold every clone; where another copy was compared, an unresolved V gene accounts for under half, and the others remain unexplained. V and J calls and clone size are given by that table; D and trimming were obtained from the DNA. Counted in this sample were about 78,000 clones; 80% of them appeared once. Roughly 32% of the sample is taken by the ten largest.

Beyond this particular receptor, the publication reports: In an earlier analysis of 500 to 650 of the donors, most TCR beta V segments appeared in productive rearrangements about 87% or about 30% of the time, broadly matching IMGT annotations. A later genetic analysis reported fewer N-insertions in productive TCRs among donors in an Asian-associated ancestry cluster than the roughly 700-donor mean. A further reported finding was that TCR beta sequences accurately predicted the HLA-A and HLA-B alleles for most subjects in the first cohort. Because some donors lacked HLA typing at each locus, the association tests relied only on the typed subset. The only immune exposure information available for the cohort was CMV serostatus. An association between a missense DCLRE1C variant and V-gene and J-gene trimming of TCR beta chains was found in a later genetic analysis and replicated in an independent cohort. The presence/absence analyses assumed that sequencing depth was roughly uniform across donors, and that assumption may not be true. In a later analysis, some 17,000 TCR beta sequences were associated with specific HLA alleles at a false discovery rate of 0.05. The classifier was reported to diagnose cytomegalovirus status with high specificity and sensitivity in both the original and validation cohorts. The study listed 164 TCR beta chains as associated with cytomegalovirus. Correlated functional status among segregating V segments might be attributable to linkage disequilibrium, but an unknown experimental factor could not be ruled out. The sequencing pipeline was judged likely to have produced a cluster of highly shared sequence variants as a technical artifact. The authors suggested that the approach could potentially be extended to other disease states and immunological phenotypes. A later analysis found that TCR association rates varied across HLA loci, with DRB1 alleles showing the most associated TCRs and HLA-C alleles the fewest. The 87-base-pair reads could not distinguish some IMGT-functional V segments, including TRBV6-2 and TRBV6-3, so those segments were excluded. Most CMV-associated TCR beta chains appeared to be HLA-restricted in a later analysis, and the HLA associations seemed to be driven largely by CMV exposure. A later analysis found that HLA-associated TCR beta chains were more clonally expanded and had lower generation probabilities than equally common non-associated chains. A later analysis reported that several top co-occurrence clusters appeared linked to parvovirus B19, influenza, CMV and Epstein-Barr virus. Assigning TCR associations to individual alleles was difficult when HLA alleles, especially DR and DQ, strongly co-occurred. A few of the identified cytomegalovirus-associated TCR beta chains were confirmed in vitro to be specific for cytomegalovirus antigens. Only TCR beta chains were sequenced in this cohort, and the absence of alpha or paired-chain data limited detectable features. While some public TCRs were present in many individuals, most TCR sequences turned up only very rarely across donors. The earlier analysis of about 600 of the donors excluded about 16 rarely observed V segments, including chromosome 9 orphons, because counts were too low.

The sample consisted of PBMCs. The sequence was collected from a man in his forties or fifties in good health and CMV-seropositive. The chain couples TRBV5-6 to TRBJ1-2; matching of 6 bases hints at TRBD1 as the D gene. The DNA sequence follows: TGTGCCAGCAGCTGGGCCCTTACCGACAGGCTAGATGGCTACACCTTC. Its translation is CASSWALTDRLDGYTF.